The rows below give T cell receptor beta chains drawn from one sample of a study of radiotherapy plus CTLA-4 blockade in lung cancer. Sequenced by immunoSEQ multiplex PCR; TCRdb stores in-frame clones only, minus some. Of about 60,000 clones in the sample, around 86% are singletons; the top ten hold roughly 3.9%. The sequenced sample was peripheral blood, obtained from a patient treated with radiotherapy plus ipilimumab. The origin of the receptors is a human donor with non-small cell lung cancer who had a partial response to radiotherapy plus ipilimumab. Each CDR3 is given with its conserved first and last residue. A D gene is named only where the DNA matches it firmly. For some rows the clone size is stated as once, few or many, or as a class when expanded; others skip it.

j_call,v_call,d_call,clone_size,cdr3_nt,cdr3_aa
TRBJ1-4,TRBV28,NA,NA,TGTGCCAGCAGTTTAATGACTGTCACTAATGAAAAACTGTTTTTT,CASSLMTVTNEKLFF
TRBJ2-5,TRBV5-1,NA,once,TGCGCCAGCAGCTTGGGATTGGCAGGGCAACAAGAGACCCAGTACTTC,CASSLGLAGQQETQYF
TRBJ2-5,TRBV9,NA,NA,TGTGCCAGCAGCGTAGGTTCCAGCGGGGTTGTCGGGACAGGGACCCAGTACTTC,CASSVGSSGVVGTGTQYF
TRBJ1-2,TRBV29-1,NA,medium-sized,TGCAGCGCCTTACAGGGCTATGGCTACACCTTC,CSALQGYGYTF
TRBJ2-7,TRBV18,NA,NA,TGTGCCAGCTCACCCGGCAGTGGGGCATACGAGCAGTACTTC,CASSPGSGAYEQYF
TRBJ2-2,TRBV11-3,TRBD2,NA,TGTGCCAGCAGCTTAGTGGCGGGAGTTCAGACCGGGGAGCTGTTTTTT,CASSLVAGVQTGELFF
TRBJ2-5,TRBV5-1,NA,NA,TGCGCCAGCAGCTCACAACCGGGACTCTCACAAGAGACCCAGTACTTC,CASSSQPGLSQETQYF
TRBJ2-5,TRBV7-2,TRBD1,NA,TGTGCCAGCAGCTTAACAGGGGCATCAGAGACCCAGTACTTC,CASSLTGASETQYF
TRBJ2-3,TRBV5-1,TRBD2,NA,TGCGCCAGCAGCCCCCGGGAGGGTGGGCCCACAGATACGCAGTATTTT,CASSPREGGPTDTQYF
TRBJ1-2,TRBV7-3,TRBD1,NA,TGTGCCAGCACGGGGCCGGGGACAGACCGTGGCTACACCTTC,CASTGPGTDRGYTF
TRBJ1-2,TRBV28,TRBD1,NA,TGTGCCAGCAGCTCCCCTGGACGGGACAGGGGTTATGGCTACACCTTC,CASSSPGRDRGYGYTF
TRBJ2-2,TRBV5-4,NA,once,TGTGCCAGCAGCTCGAAAATAGCAGGGGAGGGCGGGGAGCTGTTTTTT,CASSSKIAGEGGELFF
TRBJ1-5,TRBV6-1,TRBD1,NA,TGTGCCAGCAGTGAAGTCGACAGGGTAGGGCAGCCCCAGCATTTT,CASSEVDRVGQPQHF
TRBJ2-7,TRBV5-1,NA,NA,TGCGCCAGCAGCTTACAGGGTGACAACGAGCAGTACTTC,CASSLQGDNEQYF
TRBJ2-2,TRBV7-6,NA,NA,TGTGCCAGCAGCTTAGGGGGCGCCGGGGAGCTGTTTTTT,CASSLGGAGELFF
TRBJ2-3,TRBV28,TRBD1,NA,TGTGCCAGCAGGCCGTCACCGGGACAGGGACCAGATACGCAGTATTTT,CASRPSPGQGPDTQYF
TRBJ2-3,TRBV5-1,TRBD2,NA,TGCGCCAGCAGCTTGGTAGTGCCTAGCGGTTTCACAGATACGCAGTATTTT,CASSLVVPSGFTDTQYF
TRBJ2-6,TRBV28,NA,NA,TGTGCCAGCAGTTTACCAGGGGCAAGAGGGGCCAACGTCCTGACTTTC,CASSLPGARGANVLTF
TRBJ2-7,TRBV5-4,NA,NA,TGTGCCAGCAGCATTTGGAGGGACGCAGGAGGATTGCGGCAGTACTTC,CASSIWRDAGGLRQYF
TRBJ1-2,TRBV5-1,NA,NA,TGCGCCAGCTCTTCCGAACAGGGTGACTATGGCTACACCTTC,CASSSEQGDYGYTF
TRBJ2-5,TRBV7-3,TRBD1,NA,TGTGCCAGCAGCAAACAGGGGGGAGAGACCCAGTACTTC,CASSKQGGETQYF
TRBJ1-1,TRBV27,TRBD1,NA,TGTGCCAGCAGTTTATCGAAGGGACAGTTCATGAACACTGAAGCTTTCTTT,CASSLSKGQFMNTEAFF
TRBJ2-7,TRBV27,TRBD1,NA,TGTGCCAGCAGTTTCGGCTTCCGGGACAGGGCCAACGAGCAGTACTTC,CASSFGFRDRANEQYF
TRBJ2-3,TRBV10-3,NA,NA,TGTGCCATCAGTTATTCGGGCACAGATACGCAGTATTTT,CAISYSGTDTQYF
TRBJ1-3,TRBV6-5,TRBD1,NA,TGTGCCAGTCAGGGGGCGGCGGGAAACACCATATATTTT,CASQGAAGNTIYF
TRBJ2-5,TRBV7-6,NA,NA,TGTGCCAGCAGCACCAGACTCGCCCTACAAGAGACCCAGTACTTC,CASSTRLALQETQYF
TRBJ2-7,TRBV9,NA,NA,TGTGCCAGCAGCGTAGCCCCCATCGAGCTCTCCTACGAGCAGTACTTC,CASSVAPIELSYEQYF
TRBJ1-4,TRBV11-2,NA,NA,TGTGCCAGCAGCCCCCAGACTGCTTATAATGAAAAACTGTTTTTT,CASSPQTAYNEKLFF
TRBJ2-3,TRBV5-1,NA,NA,TGCGCCAGCAGCTTAAACTCACTTAGCACAGATACGCAGTATTTT,CASSLNSLSTDTQYF
TRBJ2-1,TRBV5-1,NA,NA,TGCGCCAGCAGCTTGGAATCTACCAATGAGCAGTTCTTC,CASSLESTNEQFF
TRBJ1-5,TRBV7-8,TRBD1,NA,TGTGCCAGCAGCCTATGGACAGGGGTTGGGGCCAATCAGCCCCAGCATTTT,CASSLWTGVGANQPQHF
TRBJ2-5,TRBV7-9,NA,NA,TGTGCCAGCACTCCTAGGGGGGAGGGGGAGACCCAGTACTTC,CASTPRGEGETQYF
TRBJ1-2,TRBV6-5,TRBD1,few,TGTGCCAGCAGGACGACAGGGTGGTATGGCTACACCTTC,CASRTTGWYGYTF
TRBJ2-7,TRBV11-2,NA,NA,TGTGCCAGCAGCTTAGAGGCACCTTTTTCCGACGAGCAGTACTTC,CASSLEAPFSDEQYF
TRBJ1-2,TRBV5-1,NA,NA,TGCGCCAGCAGCCCCTATCAGGGAAACTATGGCTACACCTTC,CASSPYQGNYGYTF
TRBJ2-1,TRBV28,TRBD2,NA,TGTGCCACGGAGGGGACTAGCGGCCAAGGGGAGCAGTTCTTC,CATEGTSGQGEQFF
TRBJ2-4,TRBV18,TRBD2,NA,TGTGCCAGCTCACCTAGCGGGAGGGACTCAAACATTCAGTACTTC,CASSPSGRDSNIQYF
TRBJ2-3,TRBV10-3,NA,NA,TGTGCCTCTGGGGAGCCCCAGTATTTT,CASGEPQYF
TRBJ2-2,TRBV28,NA,NA,TGTGCCAGCAGTGGCCGCGGGGAGCTGTTTTTT,CASSGRGELFF
TRBJ2-1,TRBV7-2,NA,NA,TGTGCCAGCAGAACCCGCCCCCTCGGCAATGAGCAGTTCTTC,CASRTRPLGNEQFF
TRBJ1-1,TRBV7-2,TRBD1,NA,TGTGCCAGCAGCTTAAACAGGGGCGCTGAAGCTTTCTTT,CASSLNRGAEAFF
TRBJ2-4,TRBV7-2,TRBD2,NA,TGTGCCAGCAGCTTAAGTCGGGAGCGGGAGGGCATTCAGTACTTC,CASSLSREREGIQYF
TRBJ2-3,TRBV18,NA,NA,TGTGCCAGCTCACCACCTGAAGCAGGGGCATGGGCAGATACGCAGTATTTT,CASSPPEAGAWADTQYF
TRBJ1-4,TRBV30,TRBD1,NA,TGTGCCTGGGGGGGACAGTCCTATGGAAAACTGTTTTTT,CAWGGQSYGKLFF
TRBJ2-7,TRBV6-5,TRBD2,NA,TGTGCCAGCAGTTCGGCCGGGGGGGGCTTCGCCTACGAGCAGTACTTC,CASSSAGGGFAYEQYF
TRBJ2-7,TRBV5-6,TRBD2,NA,TGTGCCAGCAGCTTGACCGGTAGACCGGGACTAGCGGGAGGATACGAGCAGTACTTC,CASSLTGRPGLAGGYEQYF
TRBJ2-3,TRBV5-1,NA,NA,TGCGCCAGCAGCTTGGCCGAGGGCACAGATACGCAGTATTTT,CASSLAEGTDTQYF
TRBJ1-5,TRBV27,NA,once,TGTGCCAGCAGCCTACTCCCACGTCAGCCCCAGCATTTT,CASSLLPRQPQHF
TRBJ1-5,TRBV10-3,TRBD1,NA,TGTGCCGGAAGGGGGCAGGGCGGTAATAGCAATCAGCCCCAGCATTTT,CAGRGQGGNSNQPQHF
TRBJ2-1,TRBV2,TRBD1,NA,TGTGCCAGCAGTGGACAGGGGTACAATGAGCAGTTCTTC,CASSGQGYNEQFF
TRBJ2-1,TRBV9,TRBD2,NA,TGTGCCAGCAGCGTAGTAACTAGCGGGAGGCATGAGCAGTTCTTC,CASSVVTSGRHEQFF
TRBJ1-5,TRBV28,TRBD1,few,TGTGCCAGCAGTCCCATGGGCACAGGGGGCGCGAGCAATCAGCCCCAGCATTTT,CASSPMGTGGASNQPQHF
TRBJ1-2,TRBV7-3,TRBD1,NA,TGTGCCAGCAGCTCTCAGGGGGGAAAGCCAAATGGCTACACCTTC,CASSSQGGKPNGYTF
TRBJ1-3,TRBV18,NA,few,TGTGCCAGCTCACCAACGGACAGCTCTGGAAACACCATATATTTT,CASSPTDSSGNTIYF
TRBJ1-3,TRBV2,NA,NA,TGTGCCAGCAGTGAGGGGGGGCTCTCTGGAAACACCATATATTTT,CASSEGGLSGNTIYF